These T cell receptor beta chains were read from a single sample in a study of blood T cell repertoires in COVID-19. Only in-frame clones appear in the TCRdb table, and some are missing; sequencing was by immunoSEQ multiplex PCR. Of under 200,000 clones in the sample, 70% to 90% were seen once. Sequenced input: peripheral blood. The source of these receptors is a woman aged 60-70 years with COVID-19, enrolled during active disease. CDR3s include the opening cysteine and the closing phenylalanine or tryptophan. A D gene is named only where the DNA matches it firmly.

CDR3 length	V gene	J gene	D gene	CDR3 protein	CDR3 DNA
15	TRBV3-1/TRBV3-2	TRBJ1-1	TRBD1	CASSRDEDRREKAFF	TGTGCCAGCAGCCGGGACGAGGACAGGCGCGAAAAAGCTTTCTTT
16	TRBV9	TRBJ1-4	-	CASSPLDGVYNEKLFF	TGTGCCAGCAGCCCACTCGACGGGGTCTATAATGAAAAACTGTTTTTT
14	TRBV19	TRBJ1-3	-	CASRAGYSGNTIYF	TGTGCCAGTAGGGCAGGGTACTCTGGAAACACCATATATTTT
15	TRBV6-5	TRBJ1-5	-	CASKGDTRSNQPQHF	TGTGCCAGCAAAGGGGACACCCGTAGCAATCAGCCCCAGCATTTT
15	TRBV6-5	TRBJ1-1	-	CASSYSVSASTEAFF	TGTGCCAGCAGTTACTCGGTGAGTGCGAGCACTGAAGCTTTCTTT
14	TRBV5-5	TRBJ1-4	-	CASSSAGREEKLFF	TGTGCCAGCAGTTCAGCGGGAAGAGAAGAAAAACTGTTTTTT
16	TRBV5-1	TRBJ2-1	TRBD2	CASSLYSGGTYNEQFF	TGCGCCAGCAGCTTGTATAGCGGGGGGACCTACAATGAGCAGTTCTTC
15	TRBV3-1/TRBV3-2	TRBJ2-1	TRBD1	CASSGRDRGRNEQFF	TGTGCCAGCAGCGGACGGGACAGGGGTAGGAATGAGCAGTTCTTC
16	TRBV7-3	TRBJ2-3	TRBD2	CASSAGTSGGTDTQYF	TGTGCCAGCAGCGCCGGGACTAGCGGGGGGACAGATACGCAGTATTTT
15	TRBV7-8	TRBJ2-3	-	CASSFNRGGADTQYF	TGTGCCAGCAGCTTCAACAGGGGAGGTGCAGATACGCAGTATTTT